This T cell receptor (beta chain) was captured in a study of blood T cells in healthy people across ages. The study's findings and limits: The donors' CMV status was not determined, possibly confounding changes in expanded clonotypes. Estimated diversity that came from one million T cells was considered an underestimate.

Primed by a sample-barcoded 5' primer and a J-beta primer mix, a second PCR proceeded for about 6 to 11 cycles. A single record per CDR3 protein comes from TCRdb applying MiXCR to the 5' RACE reads. The sample carries some 1.7 million distinct CDR3 sequences, 25% to 30% recorded once. The donors, aged 6 to 90, were healthy Caucasians from Russia. The draw of peripheral blood yielded roughly 9.1 milliliters from each donor. Germline V lookup: CDR1 WSHSY, CDR2 SAAADI. Losses at the gene ends were 3 bases for V and 6 bases for J; bases not matched to a gene: 5. The CDR3 spans 14 residues. This clonotype has ten or more counts. Its cognate antigen is unknown.

This chain links TRBV10-2 with TRBJ2-3; the match to TRBD2 covers 8 bases. The sequenced sample was blood. The clonotype comes from a woman aged 30 to 39 in good health. CDR3 loop: CASSDGSGVDTQYF. In nucleotides, the CDR3 is TGCGCCAGCAGTGATGGTAGCGGGGTTGATACGCAGTATTTT.